The 16 T cell receptor beta chains below all came from one sample that was sequenced in a study of blood T cell repertoires in COVID-19 (dated by TCRdb to between 2020 and 2021). The library was obtained by the immunoSEQ multiplex PCR assay. What TCRdb holds here is the immuneACCESS table cut down to in-frame rearrangements. Part of the clones is not present; checked against another copy, under half of the missing clones reflect an unresolved V gene, and the others are unexplained. Recorded for this sample are 330,000 or so clones; around nine tenths of them occurred a single time. Over 1% of the sample is taken by the ten largest. The sequencing input was PBMCs or T cells enriched from blood (not recorded which). Receptor source: a woman in her 30s who had been exposed to COVID-19.

This clone was seen a single time. V gene TRBV9 combines with J gene TRBJ2-5; TRBD2 matches 12 bases. V shed 3 bases and J 0 bases; nucleotides not matched to a gene: 6. The CDR3 length is 17 residues. The germline V gene encodes CDR1 SGDLS and CDR2 YYNGEE. CDR3 region: CASSAPTSGRNQETQYF. DNA for the CDR3: TGTGCCAGCAGCGCGCCCACTAGCGGGAGGAACCAAGAGACCCAGTACTTC.

The rearrangement joins TRBV9 to TRBJ1-1; no definite D call. The V and J ends lost 2 bases and 7 bases respectively, with 15 bases between them. CDR3 length equals 14 residues. From germline, CDR1 is SGDLS and CDR2 YYNGEE. CDR3 nucleotide sequence: TGTGCCAGCAGCGTCACCCTCGTTCCCGGTGAAGCTTTCTTT. Protein product: CASSVTLVPGEAFF. Full variable domain (remainder filled in from reference TRBV9 and TRBJ1-1): DSGVTQTPKHLITATGQRVTLRCSPRSGDLSVYWYQQSLDQGLQFLIQYYNGEERAKGNILERFSAQQFPDLHSELNLSSLELGDSALYFCASSVTLVPGEAFFGQGTRLTVV.

The rearrangement links TRBV19 to TRBJ2-7, with TRBD1 matching over 9 bases. The length of the CDR3 is 14 residues. The trim removed 7 bases at V and 5 bases at J, leaving 9 bases unmatched. Germline CDR1 reads LNHDA; CDR2 reads SQIVND (reference sequence). The CDR3 bases are TGTGCCAGTAAAGAACAGGGGGCGCAGGACGAGCAGTACTTC. It translates to CASKEQGAQDEQYF.

This rearrangement joins TRBV28 to TRBJ2-3; TRBD1 agrees at 9 bases. The CDR3 length is 15 residues. The trim removed 6 bases at V and 3 bases at J, leaving 7 bases unmatched. CDR1 and CDR2 from the germline V gene are MDHEN and SYDVKM. The CDR3 DNA reads as TGTGCCAGCAGCCCTAGGGGACAGGGTACAGATACGCAGTATTTT. Protein sequence: CASSPRGQGTDTQYF.

The V and J genes are TRBV11-3 and TRBJ1-4; D ambiguous. Looked up from germline, CDR1 is SGHNT and CDR2 is YENEEA. V was pared by 0 bases and J by 0 bases, with 11 bases between. CDR3 length: 17 residues. Written as DNA, the CDR3 is TGTGCCAGCAGCTTAGAGGTGCTCGGAGCAACTAATGAAAAACTGTTTTTT. Protein product: CASSLEVLGATNEKLFF.

The chain is built from TRBV28 and TRBJ2-7; D may be TRBD2 (6 bases). This CDR3 has 15 residues. Germline loops: CDR1 MDHEN, CDR2 SYDVKM. Trimming took 3 bases from V and 2 from J, leaving 14 bases between them. The CDR3 bases are TGTGCCAGCAGTTTCGGGGGTCCCCAAGCCTACGAGCAGTACTTC. It is translated as CASSFGGPQAYEQYF.

The CDR3: CASSLSQDGYLVHTQYF. The CDR3 bases are TGTGCCAGCAGTTTATCGCAGGATGGGTACCTGGTCCATACGCAGTATTTT. This chain joins TRBV27 and TRBJ2-3; D is ambiguous. The CDR3 spans 17 residues. Germline lookup yields CDR1 MNHEY and CDR2 SMNVEV (reference sequence). Trimming left V 0 bases short and J 7 bases short, with 20 bases between.

This chain uses TRBV20-1 with TRBJ1-2, with D possibly matching TRBD1 (6 bases). V was pared by 3 bases and J by 8 bases, with 25 bases between. CDR3 length: 16 residues. CDR1 is DFQATT and CDR2 is SNEGSKA in the germline V gene (reference sequence). The CDR3 region is CSASITDRRLGWGYTF. The CDR3 DNA sequence: TGCAGTGCTAGTATTACGGACAGACGCCTTGGTTGGGGCTACACCTTC.

CDR3 nucleotides: TGTGCCAGTAGTACCGGGACAGATAATTCACCCCTCCACTTT. It is translated as CASSTGTDNSPLHF. The chain recombines TRBV19 with TRBJ1-6; 7 bases match TRBD1. This CDR3 comprises 14 residues. The germline V gene has CDR1 LNHDA and CDR2 SQIVND (reference sequence). J was trimmed by 5 bases and V by 4 bases; bases with no gene match: 2.

This CDR3 reads CASSRGTGGRGTEAFF. CDR3 sequence (DNA): TGTGCCAGCAGCCGCGGGACAGGGGGCAGGGGCACTGAAGCTTTCTTT. The chain has TRBV14 and TRBJ1-1, with 12 bases that match TRBD1. V lost 4 bases to trimming and J lost 4 bases; unmatched junction nucleotides: 7. The CDR3 has 16 residues. Germline assignment: CDR1 SGHDN and CDR2 FVKESK.

V usage is TRBV7-9 and J usage is TRBJ1-6; no firm D call. This CDR3 comprises 14 residues. V was trimmed by 6 bases and J by 6 bases, leaving 12 bases between them. CDR1 is SEHNR and CDR2 is FQNEAQ in the germline V gene (reference sequence). Written as DNA, the CDR3 is TGTGCCAGCAGTCACGCGGGGTCTAATTCACCCCTCCACTTT. This translates into CASSHAGSNSPLHF.

This chain uses TRBV2 with TRBJ2-3, with D unclear. This CDR3 has 13 amino acids. Trimming stripped 8 bases from V and 1 base from J, with 10 bases between. Germline lookup yields CDR1 SNHLY and CDR2 FYNNEI. Written as DNA, the CDR3 is TGTGCCAGCGCGGTCTCTCGCACAGATACGCAGTATTTT. Protein: CASAVSRTDTQYF.

This clone was counted a single time. The rearrangement uses TRBV5-1 and TRBJ2-7; 11 bases are a match to TRBD2. Germline values: CDR1 SGHRS, CDR2 YFSETQ. With V trimmed by 0 bases and J by 5 bases, 7 bases remained unmatched. The CDR3 consists of 16 residues. CDR3: CASSLEAASGRNEQYF. The CDR3 DNA reads TGCGCCAGCAGCTTGGAGGCGGCTAGCGGGAGGAACGAGCAGTACTTC. Based on the CDR3 plus reference TRBV5-1 and TRBJ2-7, the full variable domain is KAGVTQTPRYLIKTRGQQVTLSCSPISGHRSVSWYQQTPGQGLQFLFEYFSETQRNKGNFPGRFSGRQFSNSRSEMNVSTLELGDSALYLCASSLEAASGRNEQYFGPGTRLTVT.

The CDR3 sequence is CATSETGTGETGELFF. CDR3 nucleotides: TGTGCCACCAGTGAAACCGGGACAGGGGAAACCGGGGAGCTGTTTTTT. The rearrangement links TRBV24-1 to TRBJ2-2; 10 nucleotides line up with TRBD1. Germline CDR1 reads KGHDR; CDR2 reads SFDVKD. Trimming at V came to 4 bases and at J to 5 bases, leaving 6 bases not matched to a gene. This CDR3 is 16 amino acids long.

This clone was observed a handful of times. CDR3 DNA: TGTGCCAGCCGAGGAGGCCGGACAGTGTATGGCTACACCTTC. Translating gives CASRGGRTVYGYTF. The V and J genes are TRBV28 and TRBJ1-2, with TRBD1 as a possible D gene (6 bases). The CDR3 loop spans 14 amino acids. V shed 8 bases and J shed 5 bases, with 18 bases lying between them. Germline V gives CDR1 MDHEN, CDR2 SYDVKM.

The chain combines TRBV15 with TRBJ1-4; no reliable D call. Germline assignment: CDR1 LNHNV and CDR2 YYDKDF (reference sequence). The CDR3 extends over 15 amino acids. With 1 base removed from V and 4 bases from J, the gap between germline ends came to 10 bases. CDR3 loop: CATSRGRGLNEKLFF. CDR3 nucleotide sequence: TGTGCCACCAGCAGAGGCCGGGGTCTTAATGAAAAACTGTTTTTT.